These T cell receptor beta chains were read from a single sample in a study of blood T cells in healthy people across ages. Each CDR3 protein is one row after TCRdb ran MiXCR on the 5' RACE reads. The table has hundreds of thousands of distinct CDR3 sequences, around 31% seen once. Specimen: blood. These receptors were taken from a woman aged 80 or over in good health. Each CDR3 is given with its conserved first and last residue. The D gene is left open where the match is weak. Size tells how often a clone was seen (once, few, many) or the class of an expanded clone, and some rows leave it out.

D gene: NA
J gene: TRBJ1-2
V gene: TRBV27
clone size: many
CDR3 protein: CASTQTGQNYGYTF
CDR3 DNA: TGTGCCAGCACGCAGACAGGACAGAACTATGGCTACACCTTC

D gene: NA
J gene: TRBJ2-2
V gene: TRBV7-2
clone size: NA
CDR3 protein: CASSLDPANTGELFF
CDR3 DNA: TGTGCCAGCAGCTTAGACCCGGCGAACACCGGGGAGCTGTTTTTT

D gene: NA
J gene: TRBJ2-7
V gene: TRBV3-1
clone size: many
CDR3 protein: CASSRDPTSYEQYF
CDR3 DNA: TGTGCCAGCAGCCGGGACCCGACCTCCTACGAGCAGTACTTC

D gene: NA
J gene: TRBJ2-3
V gene: TRBV10-3
clone size: NA
CDR3 protein: CAISEGPSTDTQYF
CDR3 DNA: TGTGCCATCAGTGAGGGCCCTAGCACAGATACGCAGTATTTT

D gene: TRBD1
J gene: TRBJ1-1
V gene: TRBV4-2
clone size: few
CDR3 protein: CASSQRDAGGGTEAFF
CDR3 DNA: TGTGCCAGCAGCCAACGTGATGCAGGGGGAGGGACTGAAGCTTTCTTT

D gene: TRBD1
J gene: TRBJ2-7
V gene: TRBV15
clone size: many
CDR3 protein: CATSRDRSSYEQYF
CDR3 DNA: TGTGCCACCAGCAGGGACAGGAGCTCCTACGAGCAGTACTTC

D gene: NA
J gene: TRBJ1-1
V gene: TRBV11-1
clone size: NA
CDR3 protein: CATAPTGNAEAFF
CDR3 DNA: TGTGCCACCGCCCCGACCGGCAACGCTGAAGCTTTCTTT

D gene: NA
J gene: TRBJ2-7
V gene: TRBV6-1
clone size: many
CDR3 protein: CASSEASSWANSYEQYF
CDR3 DNA: TGTGCCAGCAGTGAAGCCTCGTCGTGGGCCAACTCCTACGAGCAGTACTTC

D gene: NA
J gene: TRBJ1-4
V gene: TRBV6-6
clone size: few
CDR3 protein: CASSYAPSEKLFF
CDR3 DNA: TGTGCCAGCAGTTACGCCCCAAGCGAAAAACTGTTTTTT

D gene: NA
J gene: TRBJ1-2
V gene: TRBV7-9
clone size: NA
CDR3 protein: CASSPSGGVSSYTF
CDR3 DNA: TGTGCCAGCAGCCCCTCGGGAGGGGTTAGTAGCTACACCTTC

D gene: NA
J gene: TRBJ1-2
V gene: TRBV19
clone size: NA
CDR3 protein: CASSTRDGYGYTF
CDR3 DNA: TGTGCCAGTAGTACCCGGGACGGCTATGGCTACACCTTC

D gene: TRBD2
J gene: TRBJ2-3
V gene: TRBV7-3
clone size: once
CDR3 protein: CASSLSSRGGSTDTQYF
CDR3 DNA: TGTGCCAGCAGCTTATCCTCGCGCGGGGGGAGCACAGATACGCAGTATTTT

D gene: NA
J gene: TRBJ2-7
V gene: TRBV6-5
clone size: many
CDR3 protein: CASSPTGANTYEQYF
CDR3 DNA: TGTGCCAGCAGTCCCACTGGGGCGAATACCTACGAGCAGTACTTC

D gene: NA
J gene: TRBJ2-3
V gene: TRBV20-1
clone size: many
CDR3 protein: CRTGSPGTDTQYF
CDR3 DNA: TGCAGGACCGGAAGCCCGGGCACAGATACGCAGTATTTT

D gene: NA
J gene: TRBJ2-5
V gene: TRBV4-2
clone size: many
CDR3 protein: CASSLGHEGETQYF
CDR3 DNA: TGTGCCAGCAGCCTAGGACACGAGGGAGAGACCCAGTACTTC

D gene: NA
J gene: TRBJ2-5
V gene: TRBV12-3/TRBV12-4
clone size: many
CDR3 protein: CASSLAGGQGETQYF
CDR3 DNA: TGTGCCAGCAGTTTAGCGGGGGGACAAGGGGAGACCCAGTACTTC

D gene: NA
J gene: TRBJ2-3
V gene: TRBV5-1
clone size: many
CDR3 protein: CASSYETRTTDTQYF
CDR3 DNA: TGCGCCAGCAGCTACGAGACTAGAACCACAGATACGCAGTATTTT

D gene: NA
J gene: TRBJ1-2
V gene: TRBV3-1
clone size: many
CDR3 protein: CASSQVLGDGYTF
CDR3 DNA: TGTGCCAGCAGCCAAGTACTTGGGGATGGCTACACCTTC

D gene: NA
J gene: TRBJ1-5
V gene: TRBV7-9
clone size: few
CDR3 protein: CASSLEGPRIHQPQHF
CDR3 DNA: TGTGCCAGCAGCTTAGAGGGGCCGAGAATTCATCAGCCCCAGCATTTT

D gene: TRBD1
J gene: TRBJ1-1
V gene: TRBV7-9
clone size: many
CDR3 protein: CASSLPPQGRLGTEAFF
CDR3 DNA: TGTGCCAGCAGCTTACCACCACAGGGGCGGCTCGGCACTGAAGCTTTCTTT

D gene: TRBD1
J gene: TRBJ2-7
V gene: TRBV5-1
clone size: many
CDR3 protein: CASSLVGQGANEQYF
CDR3 DNA: TGCGCCAGCAGCTTGGTGGGACAGGGGGCTAACGAGCAGTACTTC

D gene: TRBD2
J gene: TRBJ2-7
V gene: TRBV4-3
clone size: many
CDR3 protein: CASSPGTRDYEQYF
CDR3 DNA: TGCGCCAGCAGCCCCGGGACTAGGGACTACGAGCAGTACTTC

D gene: NA
J gene: TRBJ2-7
V gene: TRBV19
clone size: NA
CDR3 protein: CASSRAGYDYEQYF
CDR3 DNA: TGTGCCAGTAGTAGGGCAGGGTATGACTACGAGCAGTACTTC

D gene: NA
J gene: TRBJ2-5
V gene: TRBV6-1
clone size: NA
CDR3 protein: CASSVGGKQETQYF
CDR3 DNA: TGTGCCAGCAGTGTAGGGGGGAAGCAAGAGACCCAGTACTTC

D gene: NA
J gene: TRBJ1-6
V gene: TRBV6-2/TRBV6-3
clone size: many
CDR3 protein: CASSYPLMGAQGSPLHF
CDR3 DNA: TGTGCCAGCAGTTACCCCCTCATGGGGGCGCAGGGGTCACCCCTCCACTTT

D gene: NA
J gene: TRBJ2-3
V gene: TRBV5-6
clone size: many
CDR3 protein: CASRPLRDGITDTQYF
CDR3 DNA: TGTGCCAGCAGGCCTCTAAGGGACGGGATCACAGATACGCAGTATTTT

D gene: TRBD1
J gene: TRBJ1-4
V gene: TRBV4-3
clone size: few
CDR3 protein: CASSQDLQGVNEKLFF
CDR3 DNA: TGCGCCAGCAGCCAAGATCTACAGGGGGTAAATGAAAAACTGTTTTTT

D gene: TRBD1
J gene: TRBJ1-1
V gene: TRBV2
clone size: NA
CDR3 protein: CASRRDRPNTEAFF
CDR3 DNA: TGTGCCAGCAGAAGGGACAGGCCCAACACTGAAGCTTTCTTT

D gene: TRBD1
J gene: TRBJ1-5
V gene: TRBV29-1
clone size: NA
CDR3 protein: CSVTVGTGGRSQPQHF
CDR3 DNA: TGCAGCGTTACCGTAGGGACAGGGGGCCGGTCTCAGCCCCAGCATTTT